In this sample, the clone carrying this T cell receptor beta chain turned up many times. Its antigen is undetermined. Specified time point: sample taken at primary tumor resection. Tumor, nontumor lung or frozen PBMC supplied whole RNA, sequenced without sorting. This entry is derived from a study of spatial heterogeneity in lung cancer. Study in general: Beta-chain sequences were consistently detected more often than alpha-chain sequences. TCR and UMI combinations that were unique each appeared, on average, more than ten times in raw reads. Study-level results: Blood contained ubiquitous expanded tumor TCRs more at resection than at follow-up.

TCRdb ran MiXCR on the 5' RACE reads and lists one entry per CDR3 protein. The sample has about 85,000 distinct CDR3 sequences; 15% to 25% are singletons. Germline CDR1 KGHDR, CDR2 SFDVKD. The CDR3 runs 13 residues. V lost 6 bases to trimming and J lost 9 bases; unmatched junction nucleotides: 6. This specimen consisted of PBMCs, obtained at surgery. The receptor was derived from a male donor with early-stage non-small cell lung cancer. This chain links TRBV24-1 with TRBJ2-1; 8 bases are shared with TRBD1. The chain's CDR3 is CATSRTGGGEQFF. The CDR3, as DNA: TGTGCCACCAGTCGCACAGGGGGAGGTGAGCAGTTCTTC.